Ten or more counts support the clone carrying this T cell receptor beta chain. Its matching antigen is unknown. CDR1 and CDR2 (germline): MDHEN, SYDVKM. This CDR3 region has 15 residues. Trimming removed 2 bases at V and 5 bases at J, with 16 bases between. The source of the sample is a study of identical twins. General observations from the study: In zero-insertion analyses, partial confounding could arise from invariant MAIT and iNKT cells. The models gave estimates that fell short of the out-of-frame TCR alpha sharing seen in monozygotic twins. Twins shared out-of-frame alpha sequences with excess low generation probability.

Via MiXCR, TCRdb re-called the 5' RACE reads, giving one row per CDR3 protein. Of hundreds of thousands of distinct CDR3 sequences in the sample, 7.5% were seen once. These data were also filed under a second study, of yellow fever vaccine responses in identical twins.

This sequence originates from a woman in her late teens or twenties in good health. V is TRBV28 and J is TRBJ2-7, with D possibly being TRBD1 (6 bases). Sample: memory (CD45RO+) T cells sorted from blood. The CDR3, as DNA: TGTGCCAGCAGTTTAATTCAGGGGCGCGTCGACGAGCAGTACTTC. Translation: CASSLIQGRVDEQYF.